The rows below give T cell receptor beta chains drawn from one sample of a study of T-cell reconstitution after alpha-beta-depleted transplantation in children. MiXCR, run by TCRdb on the PCR reads, gives a single entry per CDR3 protein. The table shows about 120,000 distinct CDR3 sequences, with roughly 24% occurring only once. The sequenced sample was PBMCs, mostly from graft donor cells, obtained 180 days after TCRalphabeta/CD19-depleted stem cell transplant. These receptors were collected from a male patient between 2 and 10 years old who had a stem cell transplant for chronic granulomatous disease, so the T cells may come from the graft donor. The CDR3 runs from the conserved cysteine through the conserved F or W. A D gene is named only where the DNA matches it firmly. Size tells how often a clone was seen (once, few, many) or the class of an expanded clone, and some rows leave it out.

>.|TRBD2|TRBJ2-1|TRBV29-1
CSAEPLAGAYNEQFF
TGCAGCGCGGAACCCTTAGCGGGCGCCTACAATGAGCAGTTCTTC
>.|.|TRBJ2-5|TRBV5-5
CASSGQPPQETQYF
TGTGCCAGCTCTGGACAGCCTCCTCAAGAGACCCAGTACTTC
>.|.|TRBJ2-5|TRBV5-1
CASAGPQETQYF
TGCGCCAGCGCAGGGCCCCAAGAGACCCAGTACTTC
>many|TRBD1|TRBJ2-1|TRBV12-3/TRBV12-4
CASRTLPGQDGNEQFF
TGTGCCAGCAGAACACTACCGGGACAGGACGGCAATGAGCAGTTCTTC
>once|.|TRBJ1-1|TRBV6-1
CASSQKGSAKANTEAFF
TGTGCCAGCAGTCAAAAGGGCTCAGCCAAAGCGAACACTGAAGCTTTCTTT
>.|TRBD1|TRBJ2-2|TRBV29-1
CSVEYPGTGNGELFF
TGCAGCGTTGAATACCCCGGGACAGGGAACGGGGAGCTGTTTTTT
>.|TRBD1|TRBJ1-5|TRBV6-1
CASSGDRWVHQPQHF
TGTGCCAGCAGTGGGGACAGATGGGTTCATCAGCCCCAGCATTTT
>few|.|TRBJ2-5|TRBV7-9
CASSLVEGARETQYF
TGTGCCAGCAGCTTAGTGGAGGGGGCGAGGGAGACCCAGTACTTC
>few|.|TRBJ2-5|TRBV9
CASSPPPGQHQETQYF
TGTGCCAGCAGCCCTCCGCCGGGACAACATCAAGAGACCCAGTACTTC
>many|.|TRBJ2-1|TRBV20-1
CSARPPKYYSYNEQFF
TGCAGTGCCAGGCCCCCCAAATACTACTCCTACAATGAGCAGTTCTTC
>few|TRBD1|TRBJ2-7|TRBV5-6
CASSHRDRDYEQYF
TGTGCCAGCAGCCACAGGGACAGGGACTACGAGCAGTACTTC
>.|TRBD1|TRBJ2-1|TRBV7-9
CASSEVRGLLVEQFF
TGTGCCAGCAGCGAAGTCAGGGGGCTGTTGGTTGAGCAGTTCTTC
>.|TRBD2|TRBJ2-5|TRBV29-1
CSVVPSGGSETQYF
TGCAGCGTTGTACCTAGCGGGGGTTCAGAGACCCAGTACTTC